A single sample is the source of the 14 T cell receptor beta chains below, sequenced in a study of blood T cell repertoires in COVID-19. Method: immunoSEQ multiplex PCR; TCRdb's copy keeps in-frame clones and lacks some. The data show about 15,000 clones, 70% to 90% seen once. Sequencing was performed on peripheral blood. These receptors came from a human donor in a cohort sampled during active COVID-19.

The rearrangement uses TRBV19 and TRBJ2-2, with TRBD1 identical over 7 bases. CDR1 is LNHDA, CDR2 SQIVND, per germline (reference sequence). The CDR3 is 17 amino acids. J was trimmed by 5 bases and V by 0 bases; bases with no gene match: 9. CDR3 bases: TGTGCCAGTAGTATAGATTATCAACAGGGGAAGACCGGGGAGCTGTTTTTT. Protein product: CASSIDYQQGKTGELFF.

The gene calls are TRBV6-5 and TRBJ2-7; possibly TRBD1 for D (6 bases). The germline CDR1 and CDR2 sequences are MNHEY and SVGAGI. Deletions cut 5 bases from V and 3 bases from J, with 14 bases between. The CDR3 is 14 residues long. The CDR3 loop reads CASSQGQGGYEQYF. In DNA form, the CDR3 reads TGTGCCAGCAGTCAGGGGCAGGGTGGCTACGAGCAGTACTTC.

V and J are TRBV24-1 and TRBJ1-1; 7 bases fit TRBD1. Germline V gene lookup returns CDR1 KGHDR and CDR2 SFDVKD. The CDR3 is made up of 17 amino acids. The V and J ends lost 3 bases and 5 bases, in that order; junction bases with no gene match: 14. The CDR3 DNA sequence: TGTGCCACCAGTGATCATGTGGAGAGGGGGCCGGAGACTGAAGCTTTCTTT. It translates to CATSDHVERGPETEAFF.

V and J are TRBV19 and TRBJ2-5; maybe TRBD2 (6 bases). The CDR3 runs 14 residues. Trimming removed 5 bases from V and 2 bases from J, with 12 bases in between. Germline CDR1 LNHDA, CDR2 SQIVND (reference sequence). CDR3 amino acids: CASSRESGQETQYF. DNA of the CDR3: TGTGCCAGTAGTCGGGAGTCAGGGCAAGAGACCCAGTACTTC.

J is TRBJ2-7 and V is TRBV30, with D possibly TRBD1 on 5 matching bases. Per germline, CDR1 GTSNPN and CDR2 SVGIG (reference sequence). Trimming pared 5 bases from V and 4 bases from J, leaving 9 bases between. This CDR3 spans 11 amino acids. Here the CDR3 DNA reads TGTGCCTGGGCGGCAGGGTACGAGCAGTACTTC. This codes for CAWAAGYEQYF.

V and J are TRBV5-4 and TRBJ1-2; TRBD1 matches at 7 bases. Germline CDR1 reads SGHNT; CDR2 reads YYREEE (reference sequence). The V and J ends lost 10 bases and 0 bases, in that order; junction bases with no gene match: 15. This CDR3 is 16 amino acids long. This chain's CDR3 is CAQSAQGEGANYGYTF. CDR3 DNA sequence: TGTGCCCAATCGGCCCAGGGGGAAGGGGCTAACTATGGCTACACCTTC.

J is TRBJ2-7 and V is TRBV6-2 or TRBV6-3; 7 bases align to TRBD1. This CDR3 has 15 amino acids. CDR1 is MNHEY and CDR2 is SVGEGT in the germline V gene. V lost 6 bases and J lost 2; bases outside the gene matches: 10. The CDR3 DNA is TGTGCCAGCAGCCTGACGACAGGGTTCGCCTACGAGCAGTACTTC. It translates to CASSLTTGFAYEQYF.

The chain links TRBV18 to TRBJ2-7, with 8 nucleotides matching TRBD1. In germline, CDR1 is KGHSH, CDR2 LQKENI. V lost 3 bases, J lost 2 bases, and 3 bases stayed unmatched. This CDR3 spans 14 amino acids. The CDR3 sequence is CASSPGRGPYEQYF. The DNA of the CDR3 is TGTGCCAGCTCACCGGGCAGGGGGCCCTACGAGCAGTACTTC.

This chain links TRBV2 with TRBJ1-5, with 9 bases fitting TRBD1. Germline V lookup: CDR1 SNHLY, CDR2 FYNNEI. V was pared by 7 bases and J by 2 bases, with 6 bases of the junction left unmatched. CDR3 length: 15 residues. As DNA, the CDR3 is TGTGCCAGCACTAGGGACAGGGTCGGCAATCAGCCCCAGCATTTT. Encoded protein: CASTRDRVGNQPQHF. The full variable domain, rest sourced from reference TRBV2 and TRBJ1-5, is EPEVTQTPSHQVTQMGQEVILRCVPISNHLYFYWYRQILGQKVEFLVSFYNNEISEKSEIFDDQFSVERPDGSNFTLKIRSTKLEDSAMYFCASTRDRVGNQPQHFGDGTRLSIL.

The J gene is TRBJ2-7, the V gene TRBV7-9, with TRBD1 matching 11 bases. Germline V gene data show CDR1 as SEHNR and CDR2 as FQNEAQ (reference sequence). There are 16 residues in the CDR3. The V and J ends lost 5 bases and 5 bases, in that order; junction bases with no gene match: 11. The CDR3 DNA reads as TGTGCCAGCAGCCCAGCCGGGACAGGGGGTTCCCACGAGCAGTACTTC. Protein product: CASSPAGTGGSHEQYF.

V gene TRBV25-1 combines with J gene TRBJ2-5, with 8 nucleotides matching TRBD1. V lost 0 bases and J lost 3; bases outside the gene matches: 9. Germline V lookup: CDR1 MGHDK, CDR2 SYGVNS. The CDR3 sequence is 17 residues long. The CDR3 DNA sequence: TGTGCCAGCAGTGAATATCTTAGACAGGGGCGCGAAGAGACCCAGTACTTC. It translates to CASSEYLRQGREETQYF.

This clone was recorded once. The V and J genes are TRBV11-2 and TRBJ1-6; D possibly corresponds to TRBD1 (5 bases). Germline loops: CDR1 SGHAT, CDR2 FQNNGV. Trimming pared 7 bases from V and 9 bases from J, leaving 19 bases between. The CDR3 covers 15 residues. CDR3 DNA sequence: TGTGCCAGCACCCCCCGGGTGGAGGGGACTTCACCCCTCCACTTT. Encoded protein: CASTPRVEGTSPLHF.

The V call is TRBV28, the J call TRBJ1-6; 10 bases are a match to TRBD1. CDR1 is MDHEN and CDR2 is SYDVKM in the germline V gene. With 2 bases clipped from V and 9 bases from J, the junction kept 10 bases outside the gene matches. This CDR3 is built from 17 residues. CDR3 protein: CASSLITGDRGPSPLHF. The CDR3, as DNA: TGTGCCAGCAGTTTAATAACAGGAGACAGGGGGCCTTCACCCCTCCACTTT. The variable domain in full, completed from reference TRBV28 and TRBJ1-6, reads DVKVTQSSRYLVKRTGEKVFLECVQDMDHENMFWYRQDPGLGLRLIYFSYDVKMKEKGDIPEGYSVSREKKERFSLILESASTNQTSMYLCASSLITGDRGPSPLHFGNGTRLTVT.

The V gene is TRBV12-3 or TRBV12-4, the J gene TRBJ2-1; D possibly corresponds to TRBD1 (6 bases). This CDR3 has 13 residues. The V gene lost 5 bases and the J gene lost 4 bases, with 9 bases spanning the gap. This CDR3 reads CASSPDRYNEQFF. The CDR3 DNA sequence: TGTGCCAGCAGTCCGGACAGATACAATGAGCAGTTCTTC.